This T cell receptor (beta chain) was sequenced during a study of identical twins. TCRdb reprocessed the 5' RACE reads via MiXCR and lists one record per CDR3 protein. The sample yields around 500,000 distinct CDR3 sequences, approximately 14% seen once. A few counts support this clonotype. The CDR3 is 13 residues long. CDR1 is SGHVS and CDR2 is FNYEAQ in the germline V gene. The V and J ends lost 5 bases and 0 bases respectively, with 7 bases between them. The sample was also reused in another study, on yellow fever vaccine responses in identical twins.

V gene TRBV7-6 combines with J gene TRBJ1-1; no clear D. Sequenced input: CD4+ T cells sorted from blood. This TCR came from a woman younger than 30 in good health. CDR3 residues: CASSRVLNTEAFF. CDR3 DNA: TGTGCCAGCAGCCGAGTCTTGAACACTGAAGCTTTCTTT.